The text below deals with one TCR beta chain. With V trimmed by 6 bases and J by 7 bases, 6 bases remained unmatched. The CDR3 has 13 amino acids. The germline V gene encodes CDR1 MNHEY and CDR2 SMNVEV (reference sequence). This sample was taken from a study of blood T cell repertoires in COVID-19. Assay: immunoSEQ multiplex PCR; the TCRdb copy retains only in-frame clones and omits some. Here the sample spans around 300,000 clones, approximately 85% being singletons. The sequenced sample consisted of peripheral blood. V gene TRBV27 combines with J gene TRBJ2-4, with 7 bases aligning to TRBD1. This TCR derives from a human donor in a cohort sampled during active COVID-19. DNA of the CDR3: TGTGCCAGCAGAACAGGGGAGTCTAACATTCAGTACTTC. Translating it yields CASRTGESNIQYF.